This TCR beta chain was recorded in a study of cytomegalovirus exposure and HLA in healthy donors. Study-wide points: Researchers counted some 150 TCR beta chains as cytomegalovirus-associated.

Notes on this clone: Its antigen remains unidentified.

Germline CDR1 reads GTSNPN; CDR2 reads SVGIG (reference sequence). Trimming removed 0 bases at V and 2 bases at J, with 4 bases between. The CDR3 extends over 12 amino acids. TCRdb's copy holds only in-frame clones and misses some; the assay was immunoSEQ multiplex PCR. The data contain about 130,000 clones, 89% of them singletons. Sequenced: PBMCs. The rearrangement joins TRBV30 to TRBJ1-2; D is undetermined. The origin of this receptor is a woman in her late teens or twenties in good health and CMV-seropositive. CDR3: CAWSVQNYGYTF. The CDR3 nucleotides read TGTGCCTGGAGTGTACAGAACTATGGCTACACCTTC.